This TCR beta chain was recovered during a study of post-analysis software for immune sequencing data. Study conclusions and caveats: Normalized Chao1 diversity was significantly lower in multiple sclerosis patients than in controls.

Unique-molecular-identifier-tagged TCR beta cDNA libraries were used. TCRdb re-analysed the PCR reads in MiXCR, keeping a single row per CDR3 protein. The profile covers about 540,000 distinct CDR3 sequences, with approximately 31% appearing a single time and 5% to 6% taken by the ten largest. This clonotype was seen a few times. The antigen is unknown. The TCR sequence derives from a girl aged 2-17 years with multiple sclerosis. The specimen sequenced was blood.

For the CDR3, the DNA is TGTGCCAGCACCCCACTAGGTGGGGGGGCAGTTGATACGCAGTATTTT. As protein: CASTPLGGGAVDTQYF. This chain uses TRBV5-6 with TRBJ2-3, with D tentatively TRBD2 (7 bases). V dropped 6 bases and J dropped 6 bases, with 23 bases sitting between them. This CDR3 has 16 residues. CDR1 is SGHDT, CDR2 YYEEEE, per germline.